This record covers a single TCR beta chain. Its antigen is currently unknown. The data derive from a study of cytomegalovirus exposure and HLA in healthy donors. Points from the study as a whole: Presence/absence analyses supposed approximately even sequencing depth among donors.

A multiplex PCR was run with 60 Vbeta primers and 13 Jbeta primers. Data came from immunoSEQ multiplex PCR; TCRdb stores just in-frame clones and leaves some out. Here the sample spans about 180,000 clones, more than 70% being singletons. This CDR3 spans 14 amino acids. The germline V gene has CDR1 MNHNY and CDR2 SVGAGI (reference sequence). V was clipped by 6 bases and J by 4 bases; unmatched bases: 6. This clonotype was obtained from a girl aged 5 to 17 in good health and CMV-seropositive. This chain connects TRBV6-6 to TRBJ2-7; 10 bases align to TRBD1. Material: PBMCs. The CDR3 DNA reads as TGTGCCAGCAGGCACGGACAGGGGGTTTACGAGCAGTACTTC. It yields the protein CASRHGQGVYEQYF.